This TCR beta chain was captured by sequencing in a study of shared clonotypes between healthy human individuals. Study results and limitations: In a handful of donors, about 5% of naive CD4 clonotypes appeared in common.

Original handling: Because ImmunoSEQ provided only junction sequences with no quality scores, the filtering differed. Profiled with immunoSEQ multiplex PCR; TCRdb holds only in-frame clones, not every one. The V and J calls and clone size are taken from that table; D and trimming were inferred from the DNA. The sample includes roughly 2,300,000 clones, about 90% of them seen just once. Comments on this clone: The target antigen is unknown.

Only Caucasian adults living in Nashville, Tennessee served as donors. Germline V gene sequence: CDR1 KGHSH, CDR2 LQKENI. The V end lost 3 bases, the J end lost 1 base, and 9 bases lay between the germline ends. This CDR3 spans 14 amino acids. V and J are TRBV18 and TRBJ1-1; D uncertain. This receptor was taken from a man aged 18 to 30 in good health. Some clones in this sample may be carry-over from other donors' samples. Sequencing input: naive CD4+ T cells from PBMCs. The subset here: CD45RA+ positively selected. The CDR3 DNA reads as TGTGCCAGCTCACCCGGGGTATCGAACACTGAAGCTTTCTTT. Translated, it gives CASSPGVSNTEAFF.